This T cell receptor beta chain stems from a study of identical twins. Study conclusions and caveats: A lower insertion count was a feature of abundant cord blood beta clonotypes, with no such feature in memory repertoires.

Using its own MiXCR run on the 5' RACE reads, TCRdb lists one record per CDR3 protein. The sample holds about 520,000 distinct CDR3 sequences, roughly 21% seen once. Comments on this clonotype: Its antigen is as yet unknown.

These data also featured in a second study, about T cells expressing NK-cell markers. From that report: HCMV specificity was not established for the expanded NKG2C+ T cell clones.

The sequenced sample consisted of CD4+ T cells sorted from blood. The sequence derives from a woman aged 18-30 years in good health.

The CDR3 region has the DNA TGTGCCAGCAGTCTCCAACAGGGGATAGGTGGCTACACCTTC. It translates to CASSLQQGIGGYTF. The J gene is TRBJ1-2, the V gene TRBV12-3 or TRBV12-4, with 7 bases fitting TRBD1. This CDR3 region has 14 residues. Trimming removed 5 bases from V and 7 bases from J; junction bases left unmatched: 10.